This T cell receptor beta chain emerged from a study of blood T cell repertoires in COVID-19. With 4 bases clipped from V and 6 bases from J, the junction kept 8 bases outside the gene matches. The CDR3 consists of 14 residues. Germline CDR1 reads MNHEY; CDR2 reads SVGAGI. Seattle's enrolled individuals joined amid active infection and were then monitored longitudinally. Some clones are missing from TCRdb's copy, which holds only in-frame ones; the method was immunoSEQ multiplex PCR. Counted here are 390,000 or so clones, more than 70% occurring once; the ten biggest clones make up under 11%. Input material: peripheral blood. The clonotype comes from a woman aged 30 to 39 with COVID-19, enrolled during active disease. The V call is TRBV6-5, the J call TRBJ1-2; 7 bases are a match to TRBD1. CDR3 nucleotides: TGTGCCAGCAGTTCGGGACAGTTGACGGATGGCTACACCTTC. This encodes CASSSGQLTDGYTF.